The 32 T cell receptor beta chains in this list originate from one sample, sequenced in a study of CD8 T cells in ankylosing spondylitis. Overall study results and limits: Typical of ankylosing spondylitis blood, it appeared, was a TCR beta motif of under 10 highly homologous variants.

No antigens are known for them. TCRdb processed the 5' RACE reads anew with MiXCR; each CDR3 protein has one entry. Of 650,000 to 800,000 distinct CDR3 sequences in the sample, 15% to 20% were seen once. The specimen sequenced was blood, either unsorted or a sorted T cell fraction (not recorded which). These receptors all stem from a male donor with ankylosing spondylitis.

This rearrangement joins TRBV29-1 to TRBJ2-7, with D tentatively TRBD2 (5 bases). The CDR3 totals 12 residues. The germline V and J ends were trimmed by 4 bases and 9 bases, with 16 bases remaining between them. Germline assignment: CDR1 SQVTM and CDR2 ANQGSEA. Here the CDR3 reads CSVVTGAGVQYF. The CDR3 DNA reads TGCAGCGTTGTAACTGGTGCCGGGGTGCAGTACTTC.

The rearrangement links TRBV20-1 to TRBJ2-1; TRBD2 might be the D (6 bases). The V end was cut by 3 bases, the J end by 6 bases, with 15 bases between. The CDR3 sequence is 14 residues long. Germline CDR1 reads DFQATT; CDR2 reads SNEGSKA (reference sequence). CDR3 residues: CSARVAGTFNEQFF. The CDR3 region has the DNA TGCAGTGCTAGGGTGGCGGGGACCTTCAATGAGCAGTTCTTC.

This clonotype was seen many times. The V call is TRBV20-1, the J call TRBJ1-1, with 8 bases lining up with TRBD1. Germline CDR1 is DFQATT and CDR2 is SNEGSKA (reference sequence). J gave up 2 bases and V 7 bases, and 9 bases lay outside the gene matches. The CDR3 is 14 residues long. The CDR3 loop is CSVRTGTLNTEAFF. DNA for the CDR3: TGCAGTGTTCGGACAGGGACGCTAAACACTGAAGCTTTCTTT.

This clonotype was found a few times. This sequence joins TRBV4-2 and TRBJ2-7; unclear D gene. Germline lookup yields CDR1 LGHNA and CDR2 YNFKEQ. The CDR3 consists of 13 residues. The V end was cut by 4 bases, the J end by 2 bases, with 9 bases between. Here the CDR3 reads CASSPGRTYEQYF. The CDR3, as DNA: TGTGCCAGCAGCCCCGGCAGGACCTACGAGCAGTACTTC.

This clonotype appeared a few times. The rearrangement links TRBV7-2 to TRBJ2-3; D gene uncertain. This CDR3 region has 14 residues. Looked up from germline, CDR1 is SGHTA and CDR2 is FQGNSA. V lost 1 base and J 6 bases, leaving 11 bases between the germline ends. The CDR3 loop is CASSLGGLRDTQYF. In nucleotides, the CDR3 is TGTGCCAGCAGCTTAGGCGGCCTAAGGGATACGCAGTATTTT. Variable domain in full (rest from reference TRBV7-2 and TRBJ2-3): GAGVSQSPSNKVTEKGKDVELRCDPISGHTALYWYRQSLGQGLEFLIYFQGNSAPDKSGLPSDRFSAERTGGSVSTLTIQRTQQEDSAVYLCASSLGGLRDTQYFGPGTRLTVL.

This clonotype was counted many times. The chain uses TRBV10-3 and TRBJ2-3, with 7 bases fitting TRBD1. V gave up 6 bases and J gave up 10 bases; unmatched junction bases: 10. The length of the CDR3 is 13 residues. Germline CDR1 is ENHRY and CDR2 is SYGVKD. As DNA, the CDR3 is TGTGCCATCAGCGGAGAGACACAGGGGTCGCAGTATTTT. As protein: CAISGETQGSQYF.

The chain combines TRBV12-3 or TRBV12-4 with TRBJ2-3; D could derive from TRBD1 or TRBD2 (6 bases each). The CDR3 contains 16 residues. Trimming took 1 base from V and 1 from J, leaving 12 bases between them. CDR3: CASSLGGARGTDTQYF. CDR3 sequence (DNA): TGTGCCAGCAGTTTAGGGGGGGCGCGTGGCACAGATACGCAGTATTTT.

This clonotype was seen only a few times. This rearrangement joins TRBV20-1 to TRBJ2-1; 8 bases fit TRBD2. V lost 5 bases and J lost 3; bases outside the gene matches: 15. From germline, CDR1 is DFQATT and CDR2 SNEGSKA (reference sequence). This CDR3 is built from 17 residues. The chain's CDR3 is CSAPRGGSRIGYNEQFF. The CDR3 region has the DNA TGCAGTGCTCCCCGGGGGGGCTCTCGAATTGGCTACAATGAGCAGTTCTTC.

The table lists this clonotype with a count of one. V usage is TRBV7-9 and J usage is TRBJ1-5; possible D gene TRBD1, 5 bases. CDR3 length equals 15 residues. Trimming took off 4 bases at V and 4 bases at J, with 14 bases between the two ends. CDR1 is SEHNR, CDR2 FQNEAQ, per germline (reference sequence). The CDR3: CASSSTGPRNQPQHF. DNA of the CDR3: TGTGCCAGCAGCTCGACGGGACCGAGAAATCAGCCCCAGCATTTT.

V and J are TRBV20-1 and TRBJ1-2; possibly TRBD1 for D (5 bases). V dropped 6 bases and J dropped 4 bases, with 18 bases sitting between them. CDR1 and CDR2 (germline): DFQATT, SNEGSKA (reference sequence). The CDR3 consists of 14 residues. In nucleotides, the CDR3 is TGCAGTGCCGCGGCTGGACAAAGTAGCTATGGCTACACCTTC. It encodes CSAAAGQSSYGYTF.

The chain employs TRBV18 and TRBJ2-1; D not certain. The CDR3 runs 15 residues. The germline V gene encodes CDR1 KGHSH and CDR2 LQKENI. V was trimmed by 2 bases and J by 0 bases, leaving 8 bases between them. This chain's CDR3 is CASSPSQSSYNEQFF. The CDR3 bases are TGTGCCAGCTCACCAAGCCAAAGCTCCTACAATGAGCAGTTCTTC.

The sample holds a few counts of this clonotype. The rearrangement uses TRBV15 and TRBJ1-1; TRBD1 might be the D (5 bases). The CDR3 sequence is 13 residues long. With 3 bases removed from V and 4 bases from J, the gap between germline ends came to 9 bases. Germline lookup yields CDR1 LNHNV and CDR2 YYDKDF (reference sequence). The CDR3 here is CATSRSRVTEAFF. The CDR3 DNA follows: TGTGCCACCAGCAGGAGCAGGGTCACTGAAGCTTTCTTT.

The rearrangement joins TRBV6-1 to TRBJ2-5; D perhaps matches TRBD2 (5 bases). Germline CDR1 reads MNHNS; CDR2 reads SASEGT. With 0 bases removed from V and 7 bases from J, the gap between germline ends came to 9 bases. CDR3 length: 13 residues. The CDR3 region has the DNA TGTGCCAGCAGTGAAGCGCCGAGCGGGACCCAGTACTTC. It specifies CASSEAPSGTQYF.

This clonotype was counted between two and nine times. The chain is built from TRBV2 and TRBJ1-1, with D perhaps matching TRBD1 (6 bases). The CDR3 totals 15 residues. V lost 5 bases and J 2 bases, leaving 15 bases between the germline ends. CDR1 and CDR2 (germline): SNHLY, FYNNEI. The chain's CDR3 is CASSRAGQINTEAFF. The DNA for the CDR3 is TGTGCCAGCAGTCGGGCTGGACAGATCAACACTGAAGCTTTCTTT.

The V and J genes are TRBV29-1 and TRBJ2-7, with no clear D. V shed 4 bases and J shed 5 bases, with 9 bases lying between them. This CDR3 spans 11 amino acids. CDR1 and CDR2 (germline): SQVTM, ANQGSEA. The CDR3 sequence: CSVGYLHEQYF. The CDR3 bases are TGCAGCGTTGGATACCTCCACGAGCAGTACTTC.

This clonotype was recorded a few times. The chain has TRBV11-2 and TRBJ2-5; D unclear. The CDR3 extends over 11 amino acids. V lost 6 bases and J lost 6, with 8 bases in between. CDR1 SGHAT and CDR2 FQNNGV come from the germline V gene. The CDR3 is CASSSEKTQYF. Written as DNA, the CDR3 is TGTGCCAGCAGTTCGGAGAAGACCCAGTACTTC. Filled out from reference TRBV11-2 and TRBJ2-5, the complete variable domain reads EAGVAQSPRYKIIEKRQSVAFWCNPISGHATLYWYQQILGQGPKLLIQFQNNGVVDDSQLPKDRFSAERLKGVDSTLKIQPAKLEDSAVYLCASSSEKTQYFGPGTRLLVL.

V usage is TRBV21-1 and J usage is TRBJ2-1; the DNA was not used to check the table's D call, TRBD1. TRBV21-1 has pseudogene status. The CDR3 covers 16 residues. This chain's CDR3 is CASPTSVGHRGNEQFF. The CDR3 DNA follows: TGTGCCAGCCCCACCAGTGTGGGACACCGAGGAAATGAGCAGTTCTTC.

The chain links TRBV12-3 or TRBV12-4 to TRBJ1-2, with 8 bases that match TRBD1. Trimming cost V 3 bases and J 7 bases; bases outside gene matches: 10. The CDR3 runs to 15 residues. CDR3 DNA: TGTGCCAGCAGTTTGGTGGACAGGGCGCTTTCTGGCTACACCTTC. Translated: CASSLVDRALSGYTF.

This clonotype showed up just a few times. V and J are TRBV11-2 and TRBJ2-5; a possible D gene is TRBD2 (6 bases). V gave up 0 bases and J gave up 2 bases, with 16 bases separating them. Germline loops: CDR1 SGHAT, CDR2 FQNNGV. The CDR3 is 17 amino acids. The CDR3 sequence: CASSLEGRLALQETQYF. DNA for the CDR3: TGTGCCAGCAGCTTAGAAGGGCGTCTAGCGCTTCAAGAGACCCAGTACTTC.

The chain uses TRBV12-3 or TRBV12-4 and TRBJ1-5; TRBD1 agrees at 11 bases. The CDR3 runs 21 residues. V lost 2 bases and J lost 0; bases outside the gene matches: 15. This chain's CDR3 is CASSLTGPQGQGGNSNQPQHF. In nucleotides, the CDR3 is TGTGCCAGCAGTTTAACGGGGCCGCAGGGACAGGGGGGAAATAGCAATCAGCCCCAGCATTTT.

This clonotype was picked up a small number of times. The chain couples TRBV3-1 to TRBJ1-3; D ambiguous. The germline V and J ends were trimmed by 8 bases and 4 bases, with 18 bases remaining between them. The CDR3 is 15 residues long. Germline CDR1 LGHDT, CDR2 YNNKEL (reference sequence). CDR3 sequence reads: CASREHGREGNTIYF. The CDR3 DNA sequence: TGTGCCAGCCGCGAACACGGGCGAGAAGGAAACACCATATATTTT. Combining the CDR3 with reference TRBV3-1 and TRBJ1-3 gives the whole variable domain DTAVSQTPKYLVTQMGNDKSIKCEQNLGHDTMYWYKQDSKKFLKIMFSYNNKELIINETVPNRFSPKSPDKAHLNLHINSLELGDSAVYFCASREHGREGNTIYFGEGSWLTVV.

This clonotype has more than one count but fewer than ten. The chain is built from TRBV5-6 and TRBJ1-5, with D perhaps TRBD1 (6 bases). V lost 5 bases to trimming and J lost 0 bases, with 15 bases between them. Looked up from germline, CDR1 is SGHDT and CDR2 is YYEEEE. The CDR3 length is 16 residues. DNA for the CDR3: TGTGCCAGCAGTATATCCAGGGGCTATAGCAATCAGCCCCAGCATTTT. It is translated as CASSISRGYSNQPQHF. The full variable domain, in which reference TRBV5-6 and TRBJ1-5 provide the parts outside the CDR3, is DAGVTQSPTHLIKTRGQQVTLRCSPKSGHDTVSWYQQALGQGPQFIFQYYEEEERQRGNFPDRFSGHQFPNYSSELNVNALLLGDSALYLCASSISRGYSNQPQHFGDGTRLSIL.

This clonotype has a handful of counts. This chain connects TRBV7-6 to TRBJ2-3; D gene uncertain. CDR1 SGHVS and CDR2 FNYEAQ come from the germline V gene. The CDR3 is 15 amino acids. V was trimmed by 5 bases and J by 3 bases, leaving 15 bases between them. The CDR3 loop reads CASSISSDGTDTQYF. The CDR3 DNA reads TGTGCCAGCAGCATAAGCTCCGATGGTACAGATACGCAGTATTTT.

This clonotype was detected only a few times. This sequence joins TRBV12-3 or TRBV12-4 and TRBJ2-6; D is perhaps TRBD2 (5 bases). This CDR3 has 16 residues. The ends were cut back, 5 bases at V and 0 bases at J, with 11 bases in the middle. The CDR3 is CASSPDGNSGANVLTF. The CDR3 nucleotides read TGTGCCAGCAGTCCGGACGGGAACTCTGGGGCCAACGTCCTGACTTTC.

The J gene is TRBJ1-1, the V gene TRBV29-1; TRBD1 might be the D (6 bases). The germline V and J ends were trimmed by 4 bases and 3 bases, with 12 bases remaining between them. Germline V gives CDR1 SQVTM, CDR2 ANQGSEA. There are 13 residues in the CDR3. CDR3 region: CSVGPGEDTEAFF. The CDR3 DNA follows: TGCAGCGTTGGGCCAGGGGAGGACACTGAAGCTTTCTTT.

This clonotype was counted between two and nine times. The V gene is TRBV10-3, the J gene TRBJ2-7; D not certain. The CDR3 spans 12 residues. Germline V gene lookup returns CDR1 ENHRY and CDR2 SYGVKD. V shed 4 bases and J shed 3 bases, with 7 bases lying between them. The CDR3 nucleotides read TGTGCCATCAGTGGGACCCACTACGAGCAGTACTTC. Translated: CAISGTHYEQYF.

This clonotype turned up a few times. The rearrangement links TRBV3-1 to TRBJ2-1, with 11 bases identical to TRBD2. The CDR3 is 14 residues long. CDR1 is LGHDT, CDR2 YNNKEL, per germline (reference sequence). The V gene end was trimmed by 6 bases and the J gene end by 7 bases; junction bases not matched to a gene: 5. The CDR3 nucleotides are TGTGCCAGCAGACTAGCGGGAGCTAAAAATGAGCAGTTCTTC. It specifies CASRLAGAKNEQFF.

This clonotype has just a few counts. For the CDR3, the DNA is TGTGCCAGCAGTACCACCAGGACAGCGAACGAGCAGTACTTC. It specifies CASSTTRTANEQYF. The rearrangement links TRBV2 to TRBJ2-7; D might be TRBD1 (6 bases). The CDR3 sequence is 14 residues long. Per germline, CDR1 SNHLY and CDR2 FYNNEI. V lost 5 bases to trimming and J lost 5 bases, with 16 bases between them.

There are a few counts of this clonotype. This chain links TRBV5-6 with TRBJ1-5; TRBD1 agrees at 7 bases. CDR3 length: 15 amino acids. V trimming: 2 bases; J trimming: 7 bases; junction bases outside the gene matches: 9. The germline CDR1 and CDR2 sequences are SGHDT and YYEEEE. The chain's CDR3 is CASSFQTGARQPQHF. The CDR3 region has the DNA TGTGCCAGCAGCTTCCAAACAGGGGCGAGACAGCCCCAGCATTTT.

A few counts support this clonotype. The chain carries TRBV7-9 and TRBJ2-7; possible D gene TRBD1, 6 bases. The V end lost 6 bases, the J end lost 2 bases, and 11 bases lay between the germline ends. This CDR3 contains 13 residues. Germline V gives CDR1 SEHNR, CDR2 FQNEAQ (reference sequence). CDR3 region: CASRPDRTYEQYF. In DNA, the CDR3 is TGTGCCAGCAGACCCGACAGGACCTACGAGCAGTACTTC.

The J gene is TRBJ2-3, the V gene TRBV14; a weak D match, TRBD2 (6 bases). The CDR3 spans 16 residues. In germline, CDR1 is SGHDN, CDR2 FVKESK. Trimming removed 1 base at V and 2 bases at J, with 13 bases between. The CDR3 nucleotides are TGTGCCAGCAGCCAAGGGTTAGCGGTTAACACAGATACGCAGTATTTT. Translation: CASSQGLAVNTDTQYF.

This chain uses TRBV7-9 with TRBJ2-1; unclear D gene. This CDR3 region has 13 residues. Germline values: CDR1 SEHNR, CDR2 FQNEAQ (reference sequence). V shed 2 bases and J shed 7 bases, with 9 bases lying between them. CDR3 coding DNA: TGTGCCAGCAGCTTAAACCCCTTGAATGAGCAGTTCTTC. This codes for CASSLNPLNEQFF. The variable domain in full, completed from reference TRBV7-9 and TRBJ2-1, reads DTGVSQNPRHKITKRGQNVTFRCDPISEHNRLYWYRQTLGQGPEFLTYFQNEAQLEKSRLLSDRFSAERPKGSFSTLEIQRTEQGDSAMYLCASSLNPLNEQFFGPGTRLTVL.